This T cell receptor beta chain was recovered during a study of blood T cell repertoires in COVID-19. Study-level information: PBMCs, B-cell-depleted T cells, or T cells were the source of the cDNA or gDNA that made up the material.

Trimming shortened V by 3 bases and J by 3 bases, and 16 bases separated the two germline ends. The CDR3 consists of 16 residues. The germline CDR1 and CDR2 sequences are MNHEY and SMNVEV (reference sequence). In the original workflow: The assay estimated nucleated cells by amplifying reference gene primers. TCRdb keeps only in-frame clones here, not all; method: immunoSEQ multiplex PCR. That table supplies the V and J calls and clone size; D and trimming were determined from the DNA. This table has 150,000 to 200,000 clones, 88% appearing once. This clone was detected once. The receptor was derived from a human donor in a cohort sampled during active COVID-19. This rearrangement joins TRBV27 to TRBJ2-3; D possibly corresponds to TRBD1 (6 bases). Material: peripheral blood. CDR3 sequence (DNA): TGTGCCAGCAGTTTTCCGTCAGGGGAAGGGACAGATACGCAGTATTTT. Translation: CASSFPSGEGTDTQYF.